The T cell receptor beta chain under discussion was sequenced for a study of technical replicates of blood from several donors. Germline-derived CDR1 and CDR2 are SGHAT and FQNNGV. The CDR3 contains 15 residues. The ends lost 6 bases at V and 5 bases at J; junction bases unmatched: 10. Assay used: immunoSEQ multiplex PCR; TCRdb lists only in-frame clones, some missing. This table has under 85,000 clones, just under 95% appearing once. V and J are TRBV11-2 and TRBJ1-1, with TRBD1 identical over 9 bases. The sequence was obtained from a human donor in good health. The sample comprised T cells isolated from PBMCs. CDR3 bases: TGTGCCAGCAGGTCTCACCGGGACAGGGAAACTGAAGCTTTCTTT. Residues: CASRSHRDRETEAFF.